One and the same sample provided the 14 T cell receptor beta chains below, sequenced in a study of regulatory T cells in long-lasting Graves disease. Stated time point: persistent/refractory GD, antithyroid drugs over 5 years with positive TRAb. Making the TCR library involved RNA that had been extracted from PBMCs. Through Arm-PCR of CDR3 regions and iRepertoire HTBI primers, TCR beta libraries were built. A single record per CDR3 protein comes from TCRdb applying MiXCR to the multiplex PCR reads. This table has about 460,000 distinct CDR3 sequences, approximately 23% appearing once. Here the sequenced sample was peripheral blood mononuclear cells (PBMCs), taken when the disease was refractory, from a patient treated with antithyroid drugs. The receptors stem from a female donor with Graves disease.

This clonotype was counted at least ten times. The V gene is TRBV2, the J gene TRBJ2-2; tentatively, D is TRBD1 (5 bases). The CDR3 is 13 amino acids. Trimming removed 5 bases from V and 4 bases from J, with 8 bases in between. Germline CDR1 and CDR2: SNHLY and FYNNEI. In nucleotides, the CDR3 is TGTGCCAGCAGTCGAGACAGCACCGGGGAGCTGTTTTTT. It specifies CASSRDSTGELFF.

The table lists this clonotype with many counts. The V call is TRBV6-5, the J call TRBJ1-5; 9 bases are shared with TRBD1. CDR1 is MNHEY and CDR2 is SVGAGI in the germline V gene. Germline trimming cut 4 bases from V and 5 bases from J; bases unmatched to any gene: 6. The CDR3 runs to 15 residues. CDR3 sequence reads: CASSSVQGADQPQHF. In nucleotides, the CDR3 is TGTGCCAGCAGTTCAGTACAGGGGGCTGATCAGCCCCAGCATTTT.

For this clonotype: A single base is all that separates this from a far larger clone, so a read error is likely. No conserved phenylalanine or tryptophan is present at the end of the CDR3, so a read error is the likely explanation. This rearrangement joins TRBV12-3 or TRBV12-4 to TRBJ1-5; 7 bases are a match to TRBD1. V dropped 6 bases and J dropped 4; count of bases not matched to a gene: 9. The CDR3 runs 15 residues. CDR3 sequence reads: CASSLGGAGNQPQHS. CDR3 nucleotide sequence: TGTGCCAGCAGCCTAGGGGGCGCGGGTAATCAGCCCCAGCATTCT.

Many counts were recorded for this clonotype. The chain uses TRBV7-2 and TRBJ1-2; D is uncertain. V lost 1 base and J lost 7, with 16 bases in between. Germline CDR1 SGHTA, CDR2 FQGNSA. The CDR3 length is 15 residues. The CDR3, as DNA: TGTGCCAGCAGCTTAGTGGCGGCGGAAAGGAGTGGCTACACCTTC. This gives the protein CASSLVAAERSGYTF. The whole variable domain, remainder taken from reference TRBV7-2 and TRBJ1-2, is GAGVSQSPSNKVTEKGKDVELRCDPISGHTALYWYRQSLGQGLEFLIYFQGNSAPDKSGLPSDRFSAERTGGSVSTLTIQRTQQEDSAVYLCASSLVAAERSGYTFGSGTRLTVV.

This clonotype was counted only a few times. V and J are TRBV11-2 and TRBJ2-3, with no clear D. The V end lost 0 bases, the J end lost 2 bases, and 12 bases lay between the germline ends. Germline lookup yields CDR1 SGHAT and CDR2 FQNNGV. The CDR3 length is 16 residues. In nucleotides, the CDR3 is TGTGCCAGCAGCTTAGAAAGGGCAGGTCTCACAGATACGCAGTATTTT. This encodes CASSLERAGLTDTQYF.

A remark on this clonotype: This sequence is one base from a far larger clone and is likely a read error. The rearrangement links TRBV2 to TRBJ2-5; D assignment may be TRBD1 or TRBD2 (5 bases each). Trimming left V 6 bases short and J 5 bases short, with 22 bases between. The length of the CDR3 is 16 residues. The germline V gene encodes CDR1 SNHLY and CDR2 FYNNEI. The CDR3 spells CASSSRGPVESETQYF. CDR3 DNA: TGTGCCAGCAGCTCGAGGGGCCCGGTGGAATCGGAGACCCAGTACTTC.

The chain combines TRBV30 with TRBJ1-1; 7 positions match TRBD1. There are 12 residues in the CDR3. CDR1 and CDR2 (germline): GTSNPN, SVGIG (reference sequence). The trim removed 8 bases at V and 4 bases at J, leaving 7 bases unmatched. The CDR3 here is CAATGMSTEAFF. In DNA form, the CDR3 reads TGTGCCGCGACAGGGATGAGCACTGAAGCTTTCTTT.

This clonotype was counted ten times or more. CDR3 amino acids: CASSPWYEQYF. Written as DNA, the CDR3 is TGTGCCAGCAGTCCGTGGTACGAGCAGTACTTC. The chain has TRBV2 and TRBJ2-7, with D unclear. The CDR3 covers 11 residues. V was trimmed by 5 bases and J by 4 bases, leaving 6 bases between them. Germline V gene sequence: CDR1 SNHLY, CDR2 FYNNEI.

There are many counts of this clonotype. The chain links TRBV2 to TRBJ1-5; TRBD1 might be the D (6 bases). V was pared by 2 bases and J by 3 bases, with 11 bases between. The CDR3 sequence is 15 residues long. CDR1 and CDR2 (germline): SNHLY, FYNNEI. The CDR3, as DNA: TGTGCCAGCAGTGAAACACAGGGATACAATCAGCCCCAGCATTTT. Residues: CASSETQGYNQPQHF.

The rearrangement links TRBV11-2 to TRBJ2-3, with 12 positions matching TRBD2. The CDR3 has 17 amino acids. The germline CDR1 and CDR2 sequences are SGHAT and FQNNGV. V dropped 3 bases and J dropped 5; count of bases not matched to a gene: 9. In DNA form, the CDR3 reads TGTGCCAGCAGCTTGCGGCTAGCGGGAGGGCCTGGAGATACGCAGTATTTT. This encodes CASSLRLAGGPGDTQYF.

This clonotype was seen many times. The chain couples TRBV30 to TRBJ1-1; TRBD1 is a possible D gene (5 bases). Germline CDR1 is GTSNPN and CDR2 is SVGIG (reference sequence). V was cut by 7 bases and J by 8 bases, with 14 bases left in between. There are 11 residues in the CDR3. The CDR3: CAFTGGTEAFF. The CDR3 coding sequence is TGTGCCTTCACCGGAGGGACCGAAGCTTTCTTT.

The chain carries TRBV12-3 or TRBV12-4 and TRBJ2-7; TRBD1 is a possible D gene (6 bases). The V gene lost 4 bases and the J gene lost 6 bases, with 10 bases spanning the gap. The CDR3 is 12 residues long. The CDR3 nucleotides read TGTGCCAGCAGTTCTCAGGGGCCCGAGCAGTACTTC. Its protein product is CASSSQGPEQYF.

This clonotype was recorded a few times. This chain uses TRBV6-1 with TRBJ2-7; D gene unclear. The germline V gene has CDR1 MNHNS and CDR2 SASEGT. The CDR3 covers 11 residues. Trimming removed 7 bases from V and 2 bases from J, with 6 bases in between. The CDR3 loop is CASTRAYEQYF. In DNA form, the CDR3 reads TGTGCCAGCACCAGAGCCTACGAGCAGTACTTC.

This clonotype has at least ten counts. This chain joins TRBV7-6 and TRBJ1-1; D is unresolved. This CDR3 comprises 13 residues. Trimming removed 5 bases at V and 0 bases at J, with 7 bases between. CDR1 is SGHVS and CDR2 is FNYEAQ in the germline V gene. CDR3 sequence reads: CASSVDVNTEAFF. In DNA, the CDR3 is TGTGCCAGCAGCGTAGACGTGAACACTGAAGCTTTCTTT.